Listed below are T cell receptor beta chains from one sample, sequenced in a study of shared clonotypes between healthy human individuals. This table comes from immunoSEQ multiplex PCR, and its TCRdb copy is limited to in-frame clones, with some not included. Of 1.5 million to 1.9 million clones in the sample, 95% to 99% were seen once. The sample was naive CD4+ T cells sorted from blood. These receptors were obtained from a man aged 25-45 years in good health. CDR3s include the opening cysteine and the closing phenylalanine or tryptophan. D genes are given only for firm matches. Some rows mark clone size as missing; the rest say once, few, many or name a class of expanded clone.

size: -; J: TRBJ1-1; V: TRBV15; D: -; CDR3: CATSRDPFRTEAFF; DNA: TGTGCCACCAGCAGAGATCCGTTCCGGACTGAAGCTTTCTTT
size: -; J: TRBJ1-4; V: TRBV5-4; D: -; CDR3: CASSLGGRVNEKLFF; DNA: TGTGCCAGCAGCTTGGGCGGCAGGGTGAATGAAAAACTGTTTTTT
size: -; J: TRBJ1-2; V: TRBV11-2; D: TRBD1; CDR3: CASRGTGHYFRGYTF; DNA: TGTGCCAGCCGCGGGACAGGGCATTATTTTCGCGGCTACACCTTC
size: -; J: TRBJ2-2; V: TRBV5-1; D: TRBD1; CDR3: CASSAGQVLTGELFF; DNA: TGCGCCAGCAGCGCGGGACAGGTTTTGACCGGGGAGCTGTTTTTT
size: -; J: TRBJ2-7; V: TRBV7-3; D: -; CDR3: CASSSSSYEQYF; DNA: TGTGCCAGCAGCTCGAGCTCCTACGAGCAGTACTTC
size: -; J: TRBJ1-4; V: TRBV28; D: -; CDR3: CASGGAGSTNEKLFF; DNA: TGTGCCAGCGGGGGGGCCGGTAGTACTAATGAAAAACTGTTTTTT
size: -; J: TRBJ2-5; V: TRBV28; D: -; CDR3: CASSLPGLLQETQYF; DNA: TGTGCCAGCAGTTTACCCGGACTGTTACAAGAGACCCAGTACTTC
size: once; J: TRBJ2-7; V: TRBV5-5; D: TRBD1; CDR3: CASSLFWTGRTYEQYF; DNA: TGTGCCAGCAGCTTATTTTGGACAGGGAGAACCTACGAGCAGTACTTC
size: -; J: TRBJ1-1; V: TRBV5-1; D: -; CDR3: CASSLGTQDIIGFF; DNA: TGCGCCAGCAGCTTGGGGACTCAGGATATAATTGGATTCTTT
size: once; J: TRBJ1-5; V: TRBV18; D: -; CDR3: CASSPGRDSNQPQHF; DNA: TGTGCCAGCTCACCAGGCAGGGATAGCAATCAGCCCCAGCATTTT
size: -; J: TRBJ1-5; V: TRBV7-2; D: TRBD1; CDR3: CASSTGTGTSNQPQHF; DNA: TGTGCCAGCAGTACCGGGACAGGGACAAGCAATCAGCCCCAGCATTTT
size: -; J: TRBJ2-3; V: TRBV5-5; D: -; CDR3: CASSGVTRSTDTQYF; DNA: TGTGCCAGCAGCGGGGTTACAAGATCCACAGATACGCAGTATTTT
size: -; J: TRBJ2-7; V: TRBV7-2; D: -; CDR3: CASSPGGGYSYEQYF; DNA: TGTGCCAGCAGCCCGGGGGGCGGCTACTCCTACGAGCAGTACTTC
size: -; J: TRBJ1-4; V: TRBV29-1; D: -; CDR3: CSVEDLSGFGEKLFF; DNA: TGCAGCGTTGAAGATCTATCGGGCTTTGGTGAAAAACTGTTTTTT
size: -; J: TRBJ2-1; V: TRBV27; D: -; CDR3: CASSLGRTYYNEQFF; DNA: TGTGCCAGCAGTCTAGGACGGACGTACTACAATGAGCAGTTCTTC
size: once; J: TRBJ2-2; V: TRBV2; D: -; CDR3: CASAFQGAWELFF; DNA: TGTGCCAGCGCGTTTCAGGGAGCCTGGGAGCTGTTTTTT
size: -; J: TRBJ2-1; V: TRBV11-3; D: TRBD2; CDR3: CATGRDRDNEQFF; DNA: TGTGCCACAGGGAGGGATAGAGACAATGAGCAGTTCTTC